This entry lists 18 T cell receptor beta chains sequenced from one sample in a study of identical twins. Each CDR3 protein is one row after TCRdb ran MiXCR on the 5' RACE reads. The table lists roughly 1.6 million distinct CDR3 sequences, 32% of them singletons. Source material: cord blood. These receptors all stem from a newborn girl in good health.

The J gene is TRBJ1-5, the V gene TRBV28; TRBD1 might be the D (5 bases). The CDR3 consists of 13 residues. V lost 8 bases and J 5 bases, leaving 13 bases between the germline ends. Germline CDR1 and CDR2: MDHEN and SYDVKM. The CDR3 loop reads CASWAGAHQPQHF. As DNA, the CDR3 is TGTGCCAGCTGGGCCGGGGCCCATCAGCCCCAGCATTTT.

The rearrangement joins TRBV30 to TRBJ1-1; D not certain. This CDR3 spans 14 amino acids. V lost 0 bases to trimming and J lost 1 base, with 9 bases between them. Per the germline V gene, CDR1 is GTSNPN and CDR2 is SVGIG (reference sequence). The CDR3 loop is CAWSVEVPNTEAFF. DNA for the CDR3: TGTGCCTGGAGTGTAGAAGTACCGAACACTGAAGCTTTCTTT.

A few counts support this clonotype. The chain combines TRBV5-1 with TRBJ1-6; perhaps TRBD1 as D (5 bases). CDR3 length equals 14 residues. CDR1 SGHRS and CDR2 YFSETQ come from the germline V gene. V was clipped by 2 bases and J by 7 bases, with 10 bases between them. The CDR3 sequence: CASSFQGTNSPLHF. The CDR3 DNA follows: TGCGCCAGCAGCTTCCAGGGTACGAATTCACCCCTCCACTTT.

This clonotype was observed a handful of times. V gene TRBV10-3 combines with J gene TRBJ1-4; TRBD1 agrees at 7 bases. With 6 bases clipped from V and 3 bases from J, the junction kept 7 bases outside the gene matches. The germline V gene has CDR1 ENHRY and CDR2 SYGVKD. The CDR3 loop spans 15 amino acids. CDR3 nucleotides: TGTGCCATCAGAGGGACAGCCGCACCTAATGAAAAACTGTTTTTT. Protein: CAIRGTAAPNEKLFF.

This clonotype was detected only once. The CDR3 nucleotides are TGTGCCAGCAGCTTACTTGGGAGTACCCAGTACTTC. It yields the protein CASSLLGSTQYF. The chain joins TRBV12-3 or TRBV12-4 to TRBJ2-5; tentatively, D is TRBD2 (5 bases). V lost 6 bases, J lost 8 bases, and 13 bases lay in between. This CDR3 has 12 amino acids.

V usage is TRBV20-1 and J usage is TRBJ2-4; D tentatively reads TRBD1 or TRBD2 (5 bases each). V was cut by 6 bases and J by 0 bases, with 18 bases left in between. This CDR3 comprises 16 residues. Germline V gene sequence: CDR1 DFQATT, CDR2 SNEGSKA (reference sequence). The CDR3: CSAKGRGLTAKNIQYF. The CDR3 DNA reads TGCAGTGCCAAGGGCCGGGGCTTGACAGCCAAAAACATTCAGTACTTC.

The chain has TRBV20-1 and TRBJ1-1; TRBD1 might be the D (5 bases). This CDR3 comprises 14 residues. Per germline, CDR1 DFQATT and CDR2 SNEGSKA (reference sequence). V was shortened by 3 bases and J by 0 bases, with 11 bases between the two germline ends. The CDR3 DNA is TGCAGTGCTAGGGCAGGGAGTATGAACACTGAAGCTTTCTTT. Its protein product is CSARAGSMNTEAFF.

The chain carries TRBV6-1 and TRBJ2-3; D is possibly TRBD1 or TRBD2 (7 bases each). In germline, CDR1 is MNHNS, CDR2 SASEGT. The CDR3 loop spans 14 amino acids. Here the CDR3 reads CAGGDRRYTDTQYF. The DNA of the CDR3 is TGTGCGGGGGGGGACAGAAGATACACAGATACGCAGTATTTT.

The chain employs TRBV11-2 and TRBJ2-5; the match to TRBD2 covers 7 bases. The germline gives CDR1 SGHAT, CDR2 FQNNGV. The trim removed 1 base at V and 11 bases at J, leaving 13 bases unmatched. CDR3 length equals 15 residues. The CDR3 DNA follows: TGTGCCAGCAGCTTAGTACAGCGGGGAAAGAATGAGCAGTACTTC. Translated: CASSLVQRGKNEQYF.

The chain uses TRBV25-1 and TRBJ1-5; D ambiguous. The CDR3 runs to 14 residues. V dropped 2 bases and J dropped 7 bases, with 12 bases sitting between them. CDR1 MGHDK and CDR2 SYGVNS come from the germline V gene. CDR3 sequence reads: CASSEGWGSQPQHF. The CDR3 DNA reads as TGTGCCAGCAGTGAAGGATGGGGTAGCCAGCCCCAGCATTTT.

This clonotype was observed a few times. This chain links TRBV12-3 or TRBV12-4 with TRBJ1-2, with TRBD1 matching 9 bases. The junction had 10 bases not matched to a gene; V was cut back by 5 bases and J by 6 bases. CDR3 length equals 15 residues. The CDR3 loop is CASSDRTGAGDGYTF. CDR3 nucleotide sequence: TGTGCCAGCAGTGATAGGACAGGGGCGGGCGATGGCTACACCTTC.

The CDR3 protein is CASSQDLLAGAGDEQYF. CDR3 nucleotides: TGTGCCAGCAGCCAAGATCTCCTAGCGGGAGCAGGAGATGAGCAGTACTTC. V and J are TRBV3-1 and TRBJ2-5; 10 bases align to TRBD2. CDR1 and CDR2 from the germline V gene are LGHDT and YNNKEL (reference sequence). The CDR3 contains 17 residues. V was pared by 0 bases and J by 11 bases, with 15 bases of the junction left unmatched.

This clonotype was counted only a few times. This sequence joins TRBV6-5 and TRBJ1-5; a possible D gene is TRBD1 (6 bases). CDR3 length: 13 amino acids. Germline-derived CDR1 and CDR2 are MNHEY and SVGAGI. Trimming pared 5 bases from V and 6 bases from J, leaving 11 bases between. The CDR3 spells CASSNTGIQPQHF. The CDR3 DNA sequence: TGTGCCAGCAGTAATACAGGGATTCAGCCCCAGCATTTT.

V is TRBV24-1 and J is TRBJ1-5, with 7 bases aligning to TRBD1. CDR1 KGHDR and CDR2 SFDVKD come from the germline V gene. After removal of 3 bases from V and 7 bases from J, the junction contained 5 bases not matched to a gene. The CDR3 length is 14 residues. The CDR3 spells CATSDPTGRQPQHF. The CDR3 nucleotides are TGTGCCACCAGTGATCCGACAGGGCGGCAGCCCCAGCATTTT.

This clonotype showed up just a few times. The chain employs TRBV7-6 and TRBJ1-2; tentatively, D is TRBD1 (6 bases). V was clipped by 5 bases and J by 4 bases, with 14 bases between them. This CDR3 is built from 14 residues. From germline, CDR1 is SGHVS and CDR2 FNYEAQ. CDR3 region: CASSAEMGAYGYTF. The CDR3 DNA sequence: TGTGCCAGCAGCGCGGAGATGGGGGCCTATGGCTACACCTTC.

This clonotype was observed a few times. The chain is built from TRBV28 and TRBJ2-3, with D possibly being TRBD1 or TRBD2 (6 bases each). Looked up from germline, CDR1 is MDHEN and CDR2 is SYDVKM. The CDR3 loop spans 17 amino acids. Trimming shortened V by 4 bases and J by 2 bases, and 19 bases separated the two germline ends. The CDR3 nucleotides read TGTGCCAGCAGTTCCGCTAGGGGGAGGTGGGACACAGATACGCAGTATTTT. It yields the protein CASSSARGRWDTDTQYF.

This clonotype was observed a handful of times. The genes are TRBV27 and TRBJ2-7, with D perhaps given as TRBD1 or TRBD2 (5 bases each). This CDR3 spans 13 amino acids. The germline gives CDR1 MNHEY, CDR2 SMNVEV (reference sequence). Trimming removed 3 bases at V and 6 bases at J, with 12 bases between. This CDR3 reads CASSFKGRIEQYF. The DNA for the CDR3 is TGTGCCAGCAGTTTCAAGGGACGGATCGAGCAGTACTTC.

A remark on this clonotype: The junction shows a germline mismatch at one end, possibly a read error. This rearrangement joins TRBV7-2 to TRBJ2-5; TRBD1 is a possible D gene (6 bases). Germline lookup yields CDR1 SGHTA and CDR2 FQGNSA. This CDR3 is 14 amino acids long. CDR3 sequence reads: CASSLGMGQETQCF. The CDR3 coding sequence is TGTGCCAGCAGCTTAGGCATGGGACAAGAGACCCAGTGCTTC.